Listed below are T cell receptor beta chains from one sample, sequenced in a study of cytomegalovirus exposure and HLA in healthy donors. Some clones are missing from TCRdb's copy, which holds only in-frame ones; the method was immunoSEQ multiplex PCR. The sample includes about 200,000 clones, 60% to 80% of them seen just once. Sequenced: PBMCs. All receptors come from a woman aged 25-40 years in good health and CMV-seronegative. CDR3s include the opening cysteine and the closing phenylalanine or tryptophan. The order of the fields is J gene, D gene, clone size, V gene, CDR3 DNA, CDR3 protein. A D gene is named only where the DNA matches it firmly. A row's size may be missing; if present it is once, few, many or a size class.

TRBJ1-2	NA	NA	TRBV27	TGTGCCAGCAAAAAGCCAGGGGTGGATGGCTACACCTTC	CASKKPGVDGYTF
TRBJ2-5	NA	few	TRBV2	TGTGCCAGCAGTGTTTCGGAGACCCAGTACTTC	CASSVSETQYF
TRBJ2-1	TRBD1	once	TRBV18	TGTGCCAGCTCACCACTCACAGGGGCATACAATGAGCAGTTCTTC	CASSPLTGAYNEQFF
TRBJ1-1	NA	few	TRBV5-1	TGCGCCAGCAGCTTGGTTGCAGGGGAGGGAACTGAAGCTTTCTTT	CASSLVAGEGTEAFF
TRBJ1-5	NA	NA	TRBV6-1	TGTGCCAGCCAGAAAAATAGCAATCAGCCCCAGCATTTT	CASQKNSNQPQHF
TRBJ2-1	TRBD2	NA	TRBV2	TGTGCCAGCAGTGAAGCTCGGGGTAGCGGGATAAAGTATGAGCAGTTCTTC	CASSEARGSGIKYEQFF
TRBJ1-4	TRBD1	NA	TRBV4-1	TGCGCCAGCAGCCCGGAGGTACAGGGGTCTGATGAAAAACTGTTTTTT	CASSPEVQGSDEKLFF
TRBJ1-4	NA	NA	TRBV25-1	TGTGCCAGCAGTGAATCTGACTTTTACCCGAGGCTGTTTTTT	CASSESDFYPRLFF
TRBJ1-1	TRBD1	NA	TRBV15	TGTGCCACCAGCAGAGATGGGAGGGGACAGGGCAAACCGAACACTGAAGCTTTCTTT	CATSRDGRGQGKPNTEAFF
TRBJ2-7	TRBD2	once	TRBV5-1	TGCGCCAGCAGCTTAACTAGCGGGAGCATCGAGCAGTACTTC	CASSLTSGSIEQYF
TRBJ2-3	TRBD1	once	TRBV5-4	TGTGCCAGCAGCTTGGGCCCCGGGACAGGGGCCCCAGATACGCAGTATTTT	CASSLGPGTGAPDTQYF
TRBJ2-7	NA	NA	TRBV27	TGTGCCAGCTCCCGTCGGGGAACCTGGGTCGAGCAGTACTTC	CASSRRGTWVEQYF
TRBJ2-7	NA	NA	TRBV4-2	TGTGCCAGCAGCCAAGATGGGGACTCCTTGCCCTCCTACGAGCAGTACTTC	CASSQDGDSLPSYEQYF
TRBJ2-2	NA	NA	TRBV27	TGTGCCAGCAGTTTGTCGGAGACCGGGGAGCTGTTTTTT	CASSLSETGELFF
TRBJ1-1	TRBD1	NA	TRBV19	TGTGCCAGTACCACACAGGGGTACACTGAAGCTTTCTTT	CASTTQGYTEAFF
TRBJ2-7	NA	NA	TRBV7-6	TGTGCCAGCAGCTTAGCTGGGCGCTCCTACGAGCAGTACTTC	CASSLAGRSYEQYF
TRBJ2-1	NA	NA	TRBV11-3	TGTGCCAGCAGCCTCACTTCTGCCTACAATGAGCAGTTCTTC	CASSLTSAYNEQFF
TRBJ2-2	TRBD2	NA	TRBV4-2	TGTGCCAGCAGCCCCTTAGCGGGGCCCGTGGCCGGGGAGCTGTTTTTT	CASSPLAGPVAGELFF
TRBJ2-5	TRBD2	NA	TRBV30	TGTGCCTGGAAAGGACTAGGCGAGACCCAGTACTTC	CAWKGLGETQYF
TRBJ2-7	TRBD2	NA	TRBV28	TGTGCCACCTCCATAGCGGGAGGGGACGAGCAGTACTTC	CATSIAGGDEQYF
TRBJ2-1	NA	NA	TRBV5-1	TGCGCCAGCAGCTTTCAGGTCCCGAGCTCCTACAATGAGCAGTTCTTC	CASSFQVPSSYNEQFF
TRBJ1-5	TRBD1	NA	TRBV7-6	TGTGCCAGCAGCACCGTCATGACAGGGCACCGGCCCCAGCATTTT	CASSTVMTGHRPQHF
TRBJ1-1	NA	NA	TRBV18	TGTGCCAGCTCATATGGACAGCCACCAGAAGCTTTCTTT	CASSYGQPPEAFF
TRBJ2-7	NA	once	TRBV5-1	TGCGCCAGCTCTCAGAACTACGAGCAGTACTTC	CASSQNYEQYF
TRBJ2-1	NA	NA	TRBV5-1	TGCGCCAGCAGCCTACAGGTTCTGGGGGCACCGGGGAATGAGCAGTTCTTC	CASSLQVLGAPGNEQFF
TRBJ1-2	NA	NA	TRBV9	TGTGCCAGCAGCCGTGGCAGGGGAGACTATGGCTACACCTTC	CASSRGRGDYGYTF
TRBJ2-5	TRBD2	once	TRBV4-1	TGCGCCAGCAGCCAAGAAGTAGCGGGGGGGCGAGAGACCCAGTACTTC	CASSQEVAGGRETQYF
TRBJ1-2	TRBD1	once	TRBV29-1	TGCAGCGTTGAACCGAAGGGACAGGAAGGCTATGGCTACACCTTC	CSVEPKGQEGYGYTF
TRBJ2-3	NA	NA	TRBV18	TGTGCCAGCTCACAAGACAGAGACCCAACCTCCTCCGATACGCAGTATTTT	CASSQDRDPTSSDTQYF
TRBJ2-1	NA	few	TRBV2	TGTGCCACCGAAGAGGATCCCTCCTACAATGAGCAGTTCTTC	CATEEDPSYNEQFF
TRBJ2-4	TRBD2	NA	TRBV5-1	TGCGCCAGCAGCCCCGATCCTAGCGGGGGGGCTGGTAACATTCAGTACTTC	CASSPDPSGGAGNIQYF
TRBJ2-7	TRBD2	NA	TRBV30	TGTGCCTGGAGCCTAGGAGCGGGAGTACCGCGGGAGCAGTACTTC	CAWSLGAGVPREQYF
TRBJ1-2	TRBD1	NA	TRBV6-5	TGTGCCAGCAGCCTCCTCAGGGGGCTGGTGGGCTACACCTTC	CASSLLRGLVGYTF
TRBJ2-2	TRBD1	NA	TRBV19	TGTGCCAGTAGTTCCTGGGACAGGGGGAACACCGGGGAGCTGTTTTTT	CASSSWDRGNTGELFF
TRBJ2-1	NA	NA	TRBV15	TGTGCCACCAGCAGAGATTCCGGGATATACAATGAGCAGTTCTTC	CATSRDSGIYNEQFF
TRBJ2-5	TRBD1	NA	TRBV5-5	TGTGCCAGCAGCTTGGCACAGGGGAAGCAAGAGACCCAGTACTTC	CASSLAQGKQETQYF
TRBJ2-5	NA	once	TRBV5-5	TGTGCCAGCAGCTCCACCAGGGGGGTAGAGACCCAGTACTTC	CASSSTRGVETQYF
TRBJ2-7	TRBD2	NA	TRBV25-1	TGTGCCAGCAGTCTAGCGGGAGGATCCTACGAGCAGTACTTC	CASSLAGGSYEQYF
TRBJ2-1	TRBD2	NA	TRBV19	TGTGCCAGTGGCCGTCTTCTAGCGGGAGGGCCTTTTGACGAGCAGTTCTTC	CASGRLLAGGPFDEQFF
TRBJ2-6	TRBD1	NA	TRBV23-1	TGCGCCACCTTTTCCGGGACAGTTCTGTTTGATGGGGCCAACGTCCTGACTTTC	CATFSGTVLFDGANVLTF
TRBJ2-5	NA	NA	TRBV5-5	TGTGCCAGCAGCTTGGTACAGGGCCAAGAGACCCAGTACTTC	CASSLVQGQETQYF
TRBJ1-2	TRBD1	NA	TRBV7-9	TGTGCCAGCAGGGAAACACAGGGGTCGAATGGCTACACCTTC	CASRETQGSNGYTF
TRBJ1-2	NA	NA	TRBV30	TGTGCCTGGAGTCTTATCAGAGGGTGCGGCTACACCTTC	CAWSLIRGCGYTF
TRBJ2-7	NA	NA	TRBV30	TGTGCCTGGACAAAAACCTACGAGCAGTACTTC	CAWTKTYEQYF
TRBJ2-2	NA	few	TRBV7-2	TGTGCCAGCAGCAGGACGGCGGGGACGAACACCGGGGAGCTGTTTTTT	CASSRTAGTNTGELFF
TRBJ1-4	NA	NA	TRBV30	TGTGCCCACCGGGGTTGGGATGAAAAACTGTTTTTT	CAHRGWDEKLFF
TRBJ2-7	TRBD2	NA	TRBV5-1	TGCGCCAGCAGCTTGCAAGAACCGGGGGGGCTGGACGAGCAGTACTTC	CASSLQEPGGLDEQYF
TRBJ1-6	NA	NA	TRBV4-2	TGTGCCAGCAGCCAGAGGGCCGGGGGGTTGAGGAATTCACCCCTCCACTTT	CASSQRAGGLRNSPLHF
TRBJ2-5	NA	NA	TRBV5-1	TGCGCCAGCAGCCCGGCGGGGACCCAAGAGACCCAGTACTTC	CASSPAGTQETQYF
TRBJ1-2	NA	NA	TRBV6-5	TGTGCCAGCAGTAATCAGGCGGGGAACTATGGCTACACCTTC	CASSNQAGNYGYTF
TRBJ1-5	NA	NA	TRBV5-5	TGTGCCAGCAAGGACGGGATTAGCAATCAGCCCCAGCATTTT	CASKDGISNQPQHF
TRBJ2-1	NA	NA	TRBV28	TGTGCCAGCCCCCCTTCATGGGGCGCAGACCCCCATGAGCAGTTCTTC	CASPPSWGADPHEQFF
TRBJ1-1	TRBD1	few	TRBV2	TGTGCCAGCAGCGAGACAGGGGGCATGAACACTGAAGCTTTCTTT	CASSETGGMNTEAFF